One sample yielded the 32 T cell receptor beta chains listed below, sequenced in a study of T-cell reconstitution after alpha-beta-depleted transplantation in children. Preparation of the TCRbeta library used unique molecular identifiers. From the PCR reads, TCRdb called clonotypes with MiXCR, one entry per CDR3 protein. The repertoire holds 800,000 to 1,000,000 distinct CDR3 sequences, with about 29% as singletons. The sample was PBMCs, mostly from graft donor cells, taken 360 days after TCRalphabeta/CD19-depleted stem cell transplant. The receptors shown here come from a boy under two years old who had a stem cell transplant for SCID, so the T cells may come from the graft donor.

The chain is built from TRBV20-1 and TRBJ2-3, with 8 bases fitting TRBD2. The J segment lost 7 bases and the V segment lost 6 bases, leaving 15 bases of the junction unmatched. Germline values: CDR1 DFQATT, CDR2 SNEGSKA (reference sequence). This CDR3 contains 15 residues. The CDR3 sequence: CSAPRGGLTIHTQYF. The CDR3 region has the DNA TGCAGTGCCCCCCGGGGGGGACTGACTATCCATACGCAGTATTTT.

In this sample, this clonotype turned up a few times. The chain recombines TRBV20-1 with TRBJ1-1; TRBD1 might be the D (5 bases). From germline, CDR1 is DFQATT and CDR2 SNEGSKA (reference sequence). V gave up 3 bases and J gave up 2 bases, with 16 bases separating them. This CDR3 spans 15 amino acids. CDR3 sequence: CSARAAGSKNTEAFF. CDR3 bases: TGCAGTGCTAGGGCTGCAGGGTCCAAAAACACTGAAGCTTTCTTT.

This chain links TRBV5-1 with TRBJ2-7, with a tentative D call TRBD2 (6 bases). Germline V gives CDR1 SGHRS, CDR2 YFSETQ. Trimming took off 2 bases at V and 0 bases at J, with 21 bases between the two ends. This CDR3 spans 18 amino acids. This CDR3 is CASSFPPGLSTSSYEQYF. The CDR3 DNA reads TGCGCCAGCAGCTTTCCACCGGGACTGTCGACCAGCTCCTACGAGCAGTACTTC.

This clonotype was found many times. The J gene is TRBJ2-2, the V gene TRBV12-3 or TRBV12-4; perhaps D is TRBD1 or TRBD2 (5 bases each). The V end was cut by 8 bases, the J end by 2 bases, with 12 bases between. CDR3 length: 14 amino acids. CDR3 bases: TGTGCCAGCGGCCGGGACCTTAACACCGGGGAGCTGTTTTTT. It specifies CASGRDLNTGELFF.

This rearrangement joins TRBV6-5 to TRBJ2-1; 11 bases match TRBD2. V gave up 0 bases and J gave up 6 bases; unmatched junction bases: 7. This CDR3 spans 17 amino acids. The germline V gene encodes CDR1 MNHEY and CDR2 SVGAGI. The CDR3 loop reads CASSYSIGTSGLNEQFF. Here the CDR3 DNA reads TGTGCCAGCAGTTACTCGATCGGGACTAGCGGCCTCAATGAGCAGTTCTTC.

The chain is built from TRBV6-1 and TRBJ2-3; 13 bases align to TRBD2. V lost 7 bases and J lost 4; bases outside the gene matches: 11. CDR3 size: 17 residues. Germline loops: CDR1 MNHNS, CDR2 SASEGT. The CDR3 loop reads CASMGTSGEFAPDTQYF. The CDR3 DNA reads as TGTGCCAGCATGGGGACTAGCGGGGAGTTCGCCCCAGATACGCAGTATTTT.

The chain recombines TRBV7-2 with TRBJ2-2; no clear D gene. Looked up from germline, CDR1 is SGHTA and CDR2 is FQGNSA. The CDR3 length is 14 residues. Trimming removed 4 bases at V and 1 base at J, with 7 bases between. Written as DNA, the CDR3 is TGTGCCAGCAGCTCCTACAGGAACACCGGGGAGCTGTTTTTT. As protein: CASSSYRNTGELFF.

This rearrangement joins TRBV25-1 to TRBJ2-1; TRBD1 matches 12 bases. The CDR3 is 15 residues long. Germline assignment: CDR1 MGHDK and CDR2 SYGVNS. Trimming removed 6 bases from V and 9 bases from J; junction bases left unmatched: 9. DNA of the CDR3: TGTGCCAGCAGGGGGGACAGGGGGCGAGTAAGTGAGCAGTTCTTC. Its protein is CASRGDRGRVSEQFF.

The chain employs TRBV5-1 and TRBJ1-1, with D tentatively TRBD1 (6 bases). Deletions cut 0 bases from V and 1 base from J, with 13 bases between. Germline loops: CDR1 SGHRS, CDR2 YFSETQ. This CDR3 is 16 amino acids long. The CDR3 loop reads CASSLGSTTGNTEAFF. The CDR3 coding sequence is TGCGCCAGCAGCTTGGGGTCCACGACAGGGAACACTGAAGCTTTCTTT.

The J gene is TRBJ1-1, the V gene TRBV18; 8 bases fit TRBD1. CDR3 size: 16 residues. Unmatched junction bases numbered 14, after V lost 6 bases and J lost 5 bases. CDR1 is KGHSH, CDR2 LQKENI, per germline. CDR3 sequence (DNA): TGTGCCAGCTCGGCCGGGACAGGACTTCCCCGGACTGAAGCTTTCTTT. Protein product: CASSAGTGLPRTEAFF.

The chain is built from TRBV4-2 and TRBJ2-3; D may be TRBD1 or TRBD2 (5 bases each). V was clipped by 4 bases and J by 6 bases, with 14 bases between them. CDR3 length: 14 residues. From germline, CDR1 is LGHNA and CDR2 YNFKEQ. The CDR3 DNA follows: TGTGCCAGCAGCCGATCCGGGGCAGGGGATACGCAGTATTTT. This codes for CASSRSGAGDTQYF.

This clonotype was counted at least ten times. One junction end disagrees with the germline gene, perhaps due to a read error. The J gene is TRBJ2-3, the V gene TRBV12-3 or TRBV12-4, with no clear D. The CDR3 spans 12 residues. Here the CDR3 DNA reads TGCGCCAGCAGCTTGAGCCGGGATACGCAGTATTTT. This codes for CASSLSRDTQYF.

The CDR3, as DNA: TGTGCCAGCAGCTTGGGACACGGCTCCTACGAGCAGTACTTC. This codes for CASSLGHGSYEQYF. The chain links TRBV7-9 to TRBJ2-7; tentative D call: TRBD1 (6 bases). V lost 3 bases and J lost 0, with 9 bases in between. CDR3 length: 14 residues. CDR1 is SEHNR and CDR2 is FQNEAQ in the germline V gene (reference sequence).

The V gene is TRBV7-2, the J gene TRBJ1-1; no clear D gene. V lost 7 bases to trimming and J lost 0 bases, with 9 bases between them. The CDR3 has 13 residues. Germline V gives CDR1 SGHTA, CDR2 FQGNSA. CDR3 bases: TGTGCCAGCATCCTGAGGGTGAACACTGAAGCTTTCTTT. It specifies CASILRVNTEAFF.

A few counts support this clonotype. The V and J genes are TRBV28 and TRBJ2-7; tentatively, D is TRBD2 (6 bases). CDR3 size: 15 residues. V was trimmed by 1 base and J by 6 bases, leaving 16 bases between them. The V gene's germline CDR1 is MDHEN and CDR2 SYDVKM. The CDR3 DNA reads TGTGCCAGCAGTTTATCGGGGCTCGGGGGTCGCGAGCAGTACTTC. Translating it yields CASSLSGLGGREQYF.

This clonotype was counted only a few times. This chain uses TRBV11-1 with TRBJ2-4; 7 bases align to TRBD1. This CDR3 spans 15 amino acids. Germline V gives CDR1 SGHAT, CDR2 FQDESV (reference sequence). After removal of 3 bases from V and 9 bases from J, the junction contained 11 bases not matched to a gene. CDR3 sequence: CASSFGDRIASIQYF. The CDR3 DNA reads TGTGCCAGCAGCTTTGGGGACAGAATCGCTTCCATTCAGTACTTC.

This clonotype was counted between two and nine times. The chain is built from TRBV12-3 or TRBV12-4 and TRBJ1-1; D gene unclear. The CDR3 has 14 amino acids. Trimming removed 2 bases at V and 0 bases at J, with 7 bases between. CDR3 amino acids: CASSLWRVNTEAFF. The CDR3 coding sequence is TGTGCCAGCAGTTTATGGCGAGTGAACACTGAAGCTTTCTTT.

V and J are TRBV7-9 and TRBJ2-2; 8 bases match TRBD1. The germline V gene has CDR1 SEHNR and CDR2 FQNEAQ (reference sequence). The CDR3 consists of 17 residues. Trimming removed 2 bases from V and 4 bases from J; junction bases left unmatched: 9. CDR3 residues: CASSLRVGDRLTGELFF. The DNA of the CDR3 is TGTGCCAGCAGCTTACGAGTGGGGGACAGGCTCACCGGGGAGCTGTTTTTT.

This clonotype was seen once. The chain recombines TRBV5-1 with TRBJ2-3; no clear D. Germline V gene sequence: CDR1 SGHRS, CDR2 YFSETQ. The CDR3 is made up of 16 amino acids. V was pared by 0 bases and J by 1 base, with 12 bases between. The CDR3 reads CASSLAWGSGTDTQYF. CDR3 bases: TGCGCCAGCAGCTTGGCCTGGGGTTCGGGCACAGATACGCAGTATTTT.

This clonotype has more than one count but fewer than ten. The chain couples TRBV28 to TRBJ2-7, with D perhaps given as TRBD1 or TRBD2 (6 bases each). CDR1 and CDR2 from the germline V gene are MDHEN and SYDVKM. The CDR3 is 14 amino acids. Trimming cost V 2 bases and J 4 bases, with 12 bases left between them. The CDR3 DNA sequence: TGTGCCAGCAGTTTAAGGGGGGTGGGGTACGAGCAGTACTTC. Its translation is CASSLRGVGYEQYF.

This clonotype was detected a few times. The V and J genes are TRBV20-1 and TRBJ2-5; 8 nucleotides match TRBD2. The germline gives CDR1 DFQATT, CDR2 SNEGSKA (reference sequence). The CDR3 has 17 residues. V lost 0 bases and J lost 1; bases outside the gene matches: 10. The CDR3 loop is CSARDWRIAGGQETQYF. In nucleotides, the CDR3 is TGCAGTGCTAGAGATTGGCGTATCGCGGGGGGCCAAGAGACCCAGTACTTC.

The table lists this clonotype with a few counts. This chain joins TRBV20-1 and TRBJ2-1; TRBD2 agrees at 10 bases. The V gene's germline CDR1 is DFQATT and CDR2 SNEGSKA (reference sequence). Trimming cost V 5 bases and J 3 bases; bases outside gene matches: 7. The CDR3 is 15 residues long. The CDR3 DNA is TGCAGTGCTCTCCAAGCGGGGGGGATCTACAATGAGCAGTTCTTC. Amino acid sequence: CSALQAGGIYNEQFF.

This clonotype was detected a few times. The rearrangement joins TRBV20-1 to TRBJ2-3; D is possibly TRBD1 (5 bases). The ends were cut back, 0 bases at V and 4 bases at J, with 14 bases in the middle. Germline-derived CDR1 and CDR2 are DFQATT and SNEGSKA (reference sequence). CDR3 length: 15 amino acids. The CDR3 region is CSARDSSVGADTQYF. The CDR3 DNA sequence: TGCAGTGCTAGAGATTCATCTGTAGGGGCAGATACGCAGTATTTT.

The table lists this clonotype with a few counts. CDR3 in DNA: TGCAGTGCTAGCCTGGGGGGCGGCTATAATTCACCCCTCCACTTT. It yields the protein CSASLGGGYNSPLHF. The chain recombines TRBV20-1 with TRBJ1-6, with TRBD1 as a possible D gene (6 bases). The germline gives CDR1 DFQATT, CDR2 SNEGSKA (reference sequence). The CDR3 contains 15 residues. Trimming left V 3 bases short and J 3 bases short, with 12 bases between.

This clonotype was recorded a few times. The chain is built from TRBV18 and TRBJ2-1, with 14 bases aligning to TRBD2. The CDR3 is 17 residues long. Germline trimming cut 2 bases from V and 4 bases from J; bases unmatched to any gene: 4. Looked up from germline, CDR1 is KGHSH and CDR2 is LQKENI. CDR3 in DNA: TGTGCCAGCTCACCAATCGGACTAGCGGGGGGATACAATGAGCAGTTCTTC. The encoded protein is CASSPIGLAGGYNEQFF. Based on the CDR3 plus reference TRBV18 and TRBJ2-1, the full variable domain is NAGVMQNPRHLVRRRGQEARLRCSPMKGHSHVYWYRQLPEEGLKFMVYLQKENIIDESGMPKERFSAEFPKEGPSILRIQQVVRGDSAAYFCASSPIGLAGGYNEQFFGPGTRLTVL.

This clonotype occurred many times. The chain uses TRBV5-6 and TRBJ2-2, with D unresolved. V lost 0 bases and J lost 2, with 8 bases in between. CDR3 size: 15 residues. Germline V gene data show CDR1 as SGHDT and CDR2 as YYEEEE. In DNA, the CDR3 is TGTGCCAGCAGCTTGGGACGGAGAAACACCGGGGAGCTGTTTTTT. Its protein product is CASSLGRRNTGELFF.

This clonotype was detected only a few times. This chain joins TRBV12-3 or TRBV12-4 and TRBJ2-7; the D call may be TRBD1 or TRBD2 (6 bases each). Trimming shortened V by 3 bases and J by 4 bases, and 19 bases separated the two germline ends. The CDR3 totals 16 residues. The CDR3 reads CASSFRSIRGEYEQYF. The DNA of the CDR3 is TGTGCCAGCAGTTTCCGATCGATTAGGGGGGAGTACGAGCAGTACTTC.

The chain couples TRBV27 to TRBJ1-2, with 12 bases aligning to TRBD1. Trimming at V came to 6 bases and at J to 4 bases, leaving 18 bases not matched to a gene. The CDR3 is 19 amino acids. The germline V gene encodes CDR1 MNHEY and CDR2 SMNVEV (reference sequence). The CDR3 DNA reads TGTGCCAGCAGATCCCTGGGACAGGGGGCCCCTCACGCTGTCTATGGCTACACCTTC. It encodes CASRSLGQGAPHAVYGYTF.

This clonotype has a count of ten or more. A read error may produce the germline difference seen at one junction end. The chain joins TRBV5-1 to TRBJ1-1; perhaps TRBD1 as D (6 bases). The CDR3 length is 14 residues. Germline V gene lookup returns CDR1 SGHRS and CDR2 YFSETQ. The CDR3: CASSLAGEGTEAFF. The CDR3 bases are TGTGCCAGCAGCTTAGCAGGGGAGGGCACTGAAGCTTTCTTT.

This clonotype has a handful of counts. The genes are TRBV4-1 and TRBJ2-3; the D is unclear. Germline loops: CDR1 MGHRA, CDR2 YSYEKL. The V end was cut by 0 bases, the J end by 1 base, with 11 bases between. The CDR3 is 16 residues long. The CDR3 loop reads CASSQEGCEGTDTQYF. CDR3 DNA sequence: TGCGCCAGCAGCCAAGAGGGGTGTGAAGGCACAGATACGCAGTATTTT.

The chain is built from TRBV18 and TRBJ2-5; D remains ambiguous. Germline V lookup: CDR1 KGHSH, CDR2 LQKENI. The CDR3 has 13 residues. V was cut by 6 bases and J by 0 bases, with 8 bases left in between. DNA for the CDR3: TGTGCCAGCTCGACACCAAACCAAGAGACCCAGTACTTC. As protein: CASSTPNQETQYF.

The V call is TRBV15, the J call TRBJ2-2; the D gene is possibly TRBD1 (6 bases). Per germline, CDR1 LNHNV and CDR2 YYDKDF (reference sequence). With 6 bases removed from V and 2 bases from J, the gap between germline ends came to 10 bases. The CDR3 loop spans 14 amino acids. For the CDR3, the DNA is TGTGCCACCAGTTTACAGGGAAACACCGGGGAGCTGTTTTTT. Protein sequence: CATSLQGNTGELFF.